The entry that follows covers one TCR beta chain sequence. Its antigen is currently unknown. Germline CDR1 LNHNV, CDR2 YYDKDF (reference sequence). V shed 2 bases and J 1 base; nucleotides not matched to a gene: 5. The CDR3 has 15 amino acids. These data come from a study of resident and recirculating memory T cells in vitiligo. General observations from the study: Non-conserved TCRs across sites and patients suggested distinct clones per lesion.

Produced via immunoSEQ multiplex PCR; TCRdb's table is partial and in-frame only. The sample includes 40,000 to 45,000 clones, approximately 91% of them seen just once. Stable vitiligo meant no lesion change over the previous 6 months. The rearrangement links TRBV15 to TRBJ2-7; 7 bases match TRBD1. Sequenced input: blood. This receptor was identified in a male donor with vitiligo. In DNA form, the CDR3 reads TGTGCCACCAGCAGACCTCGGGGACAGTCCTACGAGCAGTACTTC. Residues: CATSRPRGQSYEQYF.